Below, 28 T cell receptor beta chains from the same sample are listed, as sequenced in a study of cytomegalovirus exposure and HLA in healthy donors. The PCR ran on 60 Vbeta and 13 Jbeta primers. The table came from immunoSEQ multiplex PCR; TCRdb's copy has only in-frame clones and leaves some out. Of roughly 150,000 clones detected, about 68% appear once; the ten largest clones hold 1.5% to 2%. Sequencing used PBMCs. The receptors originated from a human donor in good health.

The genes are TRBV6-1 and TRBJ2-7, with 7 bases fitting TRBD1. From germline, CDR1 is MNHNS and CDR2 SASEGT. The CDR3 is 13 amino acids. J was trimmed by 3 bases and V by 7 bases; bases with no gene match: 6. The CDR3 coding sequence is TGTGCCAGCACCAGGGACAGTGTCTACGAGCAGTACTTC. Translation gives CASTRDSVYEQYF.

There are a few counts of this clone. The chain has TRBV18 and TRBJ1-2, with unresolved D. This CDR3 spans 12 amino acids. Between the trimmed V and J ends, which lost 3 bases and 6 bases, there was a span of 8 bases. Germline values: CDR1 KGHSH, CDR2 LQKENI. The CDR3 is CASSPNRDGYTF. Here the CDR3 DNA reads TGTGCCAGCTCACCGAATCGGGATGGCTACACCTTC.

This chain joins TRBV5-8 and TRBJ2-7; D uncertain. V was shortened by 4 bases and J by 3 bases, with 11 bases between the two germline ends. The germline gives CDR1 SGHTS, CDR2 YDEGEE. This CDR3 has 13 residues. The CDR3 loop is CASSQLPRYEQYF. The CDR3 region has the DNA TGTGCCAGCAGCCAACTTCCCCGCTACGAGCAGTACTTC.

The chain recombines TRBV14 with TRBJ2-1; TRBD2 is a possible D gene (6 bases). Trimming removed 5 bases from V and 5 bases from J, with 16 bases in between. CDR1 is SGHDN and CDR2 is FVKESK in the germline V gene. This CDR3 has 15 residues. CDR3 region: CASSLRGGWDNEQFF. The DNA of the CDR3 is TGTGCCAGCAGCTTGCGAGGAGGGTGGGACAATGAGCAGTTCTTC.

The V call is TRBV19, the J call TRBJ2-7; perhaps TRBD2 as D (5 bases). CDR3 length: 14 residues. Between the trimmed V and J ends, which lost 6 bases and 2 bases, there was a span of 14 bases. Germline V lookup: CDR1 LNHDA, CDR2 SQIVND (reference sequence). The CDR3 region is CASSEGFGPYEQYF. The CDR3 nucleotides are TGTGCCAGTAGCGAGGGATTTGGGCCCTACGAGCAGTACTTC.

This clone was detected only a few times. The chain employs TRBV7-6 and TRBJ2-7, with 7 nucleotides matching TRBD1. This CDR3 has 14 residues. CDR1 SGHVS and CDR2 FNYEAQ come from the germline V gene. With V trimmed by 6 bases and J by 2 bases, 7 bases remained unmatched. The CDR3 sequence: CASSYRQGAYEQYF. CDR3 in DNA: TGTGCCAGCAGTTACCGACAGGGCGCCTACGAGCAGTACTTC.

This clone was recorded a few times. V is TRBV5-6 and J is TRBJ2-1, with TRBD2 matching 13 bases. V lost 5 bases, J lost 9 bases, and 8 bases stayed unmatched. The CDR3 has 15 residues. CDR1 SGHDT and CDR2 YYEEEE come from the germline V gene. The CDR3 loop reads CASSSLAGGPGEQFF. CDR3 in DNA: TGTGCCAGCAGTTCACTAGCGGGAGGGCCTGGTGAGCAGTTCTTC.

This clone was seen more than once but under ten times. This chain links TRBV29-1 with TRBJ1-2; tentatively, D is TRBD1 (6 bases). The germline V and J ends were trimmed by 4 bases and 5 bases, with 26 bases remaining between them. The CDR3 consists of 17 residues. Germline V lookup: CDR1 SQVTM, CDR2 ANQGSEA. The CDR3 nucleotides read TGCAGCGTTGGAGAAGTTCCCCCGGGACAACTCTTTTATGGCTACACCTTC. Translating it yields CSVGEVPPGQLFYGYTF.

The table lists this clone with a few counts. V usage is TRBV6-6 and J usage is TRBJ2-7; 8 bases line up with TRBD2. Germline V gene lookup returns CDR1 MNHNY and CDR2 SVGAGI (reference sequence). The CDR3 covers 15 residues. V dropped 6 bases and J dropped 3; count of bases not matched to a gene: 10. CDR3 DNA sequence: TGTGCCAGCAGGACGGCTAGCGGGCTATTCTACGAGCAGTACTTC. It codes for CASRTASGLFYEQYF.

The CDR3: CASSPRTQGTGIQYF. CDR3 bases: TGTGCCAGCTCACCAAGGACGCAGGGAACAGGCATTCAGTACTTC. The chain couples TRBV18 to TRBJ2-4; D may be TRBD1 (5 bases). CDR3 length equals 15 residues. Germline CDR1 and CDR2: KGHSH and LQKENI. The V gene lost 2 bases and the J gene lost 9 bases, with 17 bases spanning the gap.

This clone was seen once. V gene TRBV15 combines with J gene TRBJ1-5; D unclear. V lost 0 bases and J lost 4, with 7 bases in between. Looked up from germline, CDR1 is LNHNV and CDR2 is YYDKDF (reference sequence). The CDR3 length is 14 residues. As DNA, the CDR3 is TGTGCCACCAGCAGAGAGGGAGGGAATCAGCCCCAGCATTTT. It specifies CATSREGGNQPQHF. Filled out from reference TRBV15 and TRBJ1-5, the complete variable domain reads DAMVIQNPRYQVTQFGKPVTLSCSQTLNHNVMYWYQQKSSQAPKLLFHYYDKDFNNEADTPDNFQSRRPNTSFCFLDIRSPGLGDTAMYLCATSREGGNQPQHFGDGTRLSIL.

The chain has TRBV28 and TRBJ2-2, with D tentatively TRBD2 (5 bases). Germline CDR1 MDHEN, CDR2 SYDVKM. V was trimmed by 6 bases and J by 3 bases, leaving 5 bases between them. The CDR3 length is 12 residues. The CDR3 DNA reads TGTGCCAGCAGCGGGGACACCGGGGAGCTGTTTTTT. Translating it yields CASSGDTGELFF.

The V gene is TRBV11-2, the J gene TRBJ1-1; weak D call: TRBD1 (5 bases). Trimming took off 5 bases at V and 2 bases at J, with 21 bases between the two ends. Germline values: CDR1 SGHAT, CDR2 FQNNGV. The CDR3 is 17 amino acids. The CDR3 spells CASSPIKGRVENTEAFF. In DNA, the CDR3 is TGTGCCAGCAGCCCCATAAAGGGGAGGGTCGAAAACACTGAAGCTTTCTTT.

This clone was counted a few times. This chain connects TRBV5-4 to TRBJ1-1; possibly TRBD1 for D (5 bases). CDR3 size: 15 residues. Per the germline V gene, CDR1 is SGHNT and CDR2 is YYREEE (reference sequence). Trimming removed 4 bases from V and 7 bases from J, with 20 bases in between. CDR3 region: CASSPNLHGGGEAFF. The CDR3 bases are TGTGCCAGCAGCCCCAACCTACATGGGGGGGGTGAAGCTTTCTTT.

This clone was detected a few times. The chain combines TRBV28 with TRBJ2-3; D is perhaps TRBD1 (6 bases). Germline V gene data show CDR1 as MDHEN and CDR2 as SYDVKM. The CDR3 runs to 13 residues. Between the trimmed V and J ends, which lost 3 bases and 6 bases, there was a span of 10 bases. The CDR3 protein is CASSFPGVDTQYF. CDR3 in DNA: TGTGCCAGCAGTTTTCCAGGGGTCGATACGCAGTATTTT.

V is TRBV9 and J is TRBJ2-7; a possible D gene is TRBD2 (6 bases). The CDR3 sequence is 14 residues long. CDR1 and CDR2 from the germline V gene are SGDLS and YYNGEE. With 1 base removed from V and 0 bases from J, the gap between germline ends came to 8 bases. This chain's CDR3 is CASSVSSGSYEQYF. DNA for the CDR3: TGTGCCAGCAGCGTAAGTAGCGGCTCCTACGAGCAGTACTTC.

This rearrangement joins TRBV27 to TRBJ2-3; D call uncertain. Germline CDR1 and CDR2: MNHEY and SMNVEV (reference sequence). The CDR3 covers 13 residues. V was clipped by 3 bases and J by 1 base, with 5 bases between them. The CDR3 loop is CASSFRGTDTQYF. CDR3 DNA: TGTGCCAGCAGTTTCCGGGGCACAGATACGCAGTATTTT.

This chain joins TRBV6-1 and TRBJ1-1; TRBD1 matches 7 bases. Germline CDR1 MNHNS, CDR2 SASEGT. The CDR3 has 12 residues. After removal of 4 bases from V and 7 bases from J, the junction contained 3 bases not matched to a gene. CDR3 in DNA: TGTGCCAGCAGTGCCCCAGGGGGTGAAGCTTTCTTT. Translating it yields CASSAPGGEAFF.

The V and J genes are TRBV15 and TRBJ1-3; D ambiguous. Trimming removed 0 bases at V and 4 bases at J, with 4 bases between. CDR3 length: 13 residues. The germline gives CDR1 LNHNV, CDR2 YYDKDF (reference sequence). CDR3 sequence: CATSRDLGNTIYF. For the CDR3, the DNA is TGTGCCACCAGCAGAGATCTGGGAAACACCATATATTTT.

V is TRBV10-3 and J is TRBJ1-2; the match to TRBD1 covers 9 bases. CDR3 length equals 15 residues. After removal of 2 bases from V and 0 bases from J, the junction contained 1 base not matched to a gene. Germline CDR1 and CDR2: ENHRY and SYGVKD. The DNA for the CDR3 is TGTGCCATCAGTGAGGGACAGGGGACTAACTATGGCTACACCTTC. Residues: CAISEGQGTNYGYTF.

V is TRBV2 and J is TRBJ1-2; 7 bases match TRBD1. Trimming at V came to 5 bases and at J to 2 bases, leaving 5 bases not matched to a gene. The CDR3 has 14 amino acids. CDR1 and CDR2 (germline): SNHLY, FYNNEI. This CDR3 is CASSRQGLNYGYTF. Here the CDR3 DNA reads TGTGCCAGCAGTAGACAGGGATTAAACTATGGCTACACCTTC.

This rearrangement joins TRBV6-1 to TRBJ2-7; 7 nucleotides agree with TRBD1. In germline, CDR1 is MNHNS, CDR2 SASEGT. The V and J ends lost 1 base and 4 bases, in that order; junction bases with no gene match: 4. CDR3 length equals 14 residues. The chain's CDR3 is CASSEEDRVYEQYF. The CDR3 nucleotides are TGTGCCAGCAGTGAAGAAGACAGGGTGTACGAGCAGTACTTC.

This clone was seen a few times. The CDR3 region is CASRPGQGGVREQYF. The DNA for the CDR3 is TGTGCCAGCAGACCGGGACAGGGGGGGGTCAGAGAGCAGTACTTC. This sequence joins TRBV6-5 and TRBJ2-7; 11 nucleotides align to TRBD1. Germline lookup yields CDR1 MNHEY and CDR2 SVGAGI. This CDR3 region has 15 residues. V dropped 6 bases and J dropped 7; count of bases not matched to a gene: 11.

The rearrangement joins TRBV5-1 to TRBJ2-5, with D perhaps TRBD2 (6 bases). This CDR3 contains 13 residues. Germline CDR1 SGHRS, CDR2 YFSETQ. V was clipped by 2 bases and J by 5 bases, with 10 bases between them. The DNA for the CDR3 is TGCGCCAGCAGCTTCGGGGACTGGGAGACCCAGTACTTC. Translating gives CASSFGDWETQYF.

With regard to this clone: Other DNA sequences from this sample encode an identical CDR3 as well. Written as DNA, the CDR3 is TGTGCCAGCAGCCGGAGCGGACAGCGGGGCTACAATGAGCAGTTCTTC. Protein: CASSRSGQRGYNEQFF. V gene TRBV4-2 combines with J gene TRBJ2-1, with a weak D call TRBD2 (7 bases). This CDR3 has 16 residues. The germline V gene encodes CDR1 LGHNA and CDR2 YNFKEQ. The V and J ends lost 4 bases and 3 bases respectively, with 16 bases between them.

This clone was detected only a few times. Other DNA sequences in the same sample also yield this CDR3. The chain joins TRBV18 to TRBJ2-5, with no clear D. CDR3 length: 13 amino acids. Trimming removed 6 bases from V and 1 base from J, with 9 bases in between. The germline V gene encodes CDR1 KGHSH and CDR2 LQKENI. This chain's CDR3 is CASSPSGQETQYF. CDR3 coding DNA: TGTGCCAGCTCCCCCTCGGGCCAAGAGACCCAGTACTTC.

This rearrangement joins TRBV5-4 to TRBJ2-7; 7 bases agree with TRBD2. Trimming removed 4 bases from V and 2 bases from J; junction bases left unmatched: 9. The germline gives CDR1 SGHNT, CDR2 YYREEE (reference sequence). CDR3 length equals 15 residues. The DNA of the CDR3 is TGTGCCAGCAGCCCCTCCGGGGGACTAACCTACGAGCAGTACTTC. The encoded protein is CASSPSGGLTYEQYF.

The chain links TRBV6-6 to TRBJ2-1; TRBD2 matches at 7 bases. The trim removed 1 base at V and 0 bases at J, leaving 3 bases unmatched. Germline V lookup: CDR1 MNHNY, CDR2 SVGAGI (reference sequence). There are 16 residues in the CDR3. This CDR3 reads CASSYYASGSYNEQFF. Written as DNA, the CDR3 is TGTGCCAGCAGTTACTACGCTAGCGGCTCCTACAATGAGCAGTTCTTC.